This T cell receptor beta chain is from a study of Graves' ophthalmopathy and Graves' hyperthyroidism. About the research overall: Peripheral blood was collected at initial diagnosis, before any treatment. Regarding the study as a whole: Detection in blood was also observed for most expanded thyroid clonotypes above 0.001 frequency.

A diagnosis was made from clinical symptoms together with serum thyroxine, TRAb, thyroid ultrasound and orbital computed tomography. PBMCs originated in roughly 11 ml of fresh peripheral blood. Scientists amplified the TCR beta CDR3 regions from RNA transcripts. The library came from an HTBI-primed first-round RT-PCR and a second-round multiplex PCR. TCRdb reanalysed the multiplex PCR reads using MiXCR and keeps one entry per CDR3 protein. The sample carries about 740,000 distinct CDR3 sequences, roughly 41% recorded once. With respect to this clonotype: Its antigen remains unidentified. One end of the junction does not line up with germline, which may come from a read error.

The CDR3 sequence is 18 residues long. The germline CDR1 and CDR2 sequences are SGHVS and FQNEAQ. The clonotype originates from an adult man with Graves' ophthalmopathy. The sequenced material came from peripheral blood. The chain links TRBV7-8 to TRBJ2-7; either TRBD1 or TRBD2 may supply D (6 bases each). CDR3 sequence: CASSQDTPARGLLYEQYF. In DNA, the CDR3 is TGCGCCAGCAGCCAAGATACCCCAGCCCGGGGGCTTCTCTACGAGCAGTACTTC.